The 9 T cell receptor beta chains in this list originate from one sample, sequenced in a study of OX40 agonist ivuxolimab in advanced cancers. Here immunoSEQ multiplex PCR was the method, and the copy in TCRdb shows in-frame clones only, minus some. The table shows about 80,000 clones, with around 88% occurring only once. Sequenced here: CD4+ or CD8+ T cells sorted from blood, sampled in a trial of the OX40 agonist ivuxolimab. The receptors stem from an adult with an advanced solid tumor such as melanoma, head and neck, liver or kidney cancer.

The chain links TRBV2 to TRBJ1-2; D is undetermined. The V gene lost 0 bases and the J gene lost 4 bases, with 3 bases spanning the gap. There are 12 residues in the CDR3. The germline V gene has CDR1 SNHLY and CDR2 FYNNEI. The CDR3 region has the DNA TGTGCCAGCAGTGAAGCGGTCTATGGCTACACCTTC. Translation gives CASSEAVYGYTF.

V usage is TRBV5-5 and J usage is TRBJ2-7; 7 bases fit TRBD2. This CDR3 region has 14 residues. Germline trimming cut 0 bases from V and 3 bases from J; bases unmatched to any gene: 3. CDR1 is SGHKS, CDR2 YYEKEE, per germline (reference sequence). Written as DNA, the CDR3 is TGTGCCAGCAGCTTGGAGCCGGGGGGCTACGAGCAGTACTTC. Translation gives CASSLEPGGYEQYF.

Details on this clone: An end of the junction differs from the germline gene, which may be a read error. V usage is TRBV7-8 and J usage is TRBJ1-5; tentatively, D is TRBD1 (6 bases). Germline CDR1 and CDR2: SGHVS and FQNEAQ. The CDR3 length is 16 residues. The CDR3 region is CASSLGIRTGNQPQHF. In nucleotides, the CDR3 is TGTGCCAGCAGTTTAGGTATCAGGACAGGCAATCAGCCCCAGCATTTT.

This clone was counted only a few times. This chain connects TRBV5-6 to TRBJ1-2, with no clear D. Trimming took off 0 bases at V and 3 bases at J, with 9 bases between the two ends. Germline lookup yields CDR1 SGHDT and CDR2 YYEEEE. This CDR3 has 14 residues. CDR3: CASSLGQRYYGYTF. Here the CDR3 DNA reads TGTGCCAGCAGCTTGGGCCAGAGATACTATGGCTACACCTTC. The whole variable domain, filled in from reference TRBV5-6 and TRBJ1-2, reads DAGVTQSPTHLIKTRGQQVTLRCSPKSGHDTVSWYQQALGQGPQFIFQYYEEEERQRGNFPDRFSGHQFPNYSSELNVNALLLGDSALYLCASSLGQRYYGYTFGSGTRLTVV.

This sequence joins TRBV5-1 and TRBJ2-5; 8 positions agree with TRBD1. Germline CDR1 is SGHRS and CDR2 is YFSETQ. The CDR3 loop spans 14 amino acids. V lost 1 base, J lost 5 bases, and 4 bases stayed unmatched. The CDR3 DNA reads TGCGCCAGCAGCTTGCAGGGGGACAGGGAGACCCAGTACTTC. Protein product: CASSLQGDRETQYF.

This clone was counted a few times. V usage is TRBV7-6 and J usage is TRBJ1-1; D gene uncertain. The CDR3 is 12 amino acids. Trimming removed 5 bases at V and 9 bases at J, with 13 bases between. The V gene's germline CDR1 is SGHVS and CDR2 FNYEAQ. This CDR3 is CASSTPTGKAFF. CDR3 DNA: TGTGCCAGCAGCACCCCGACCGGGAAAGCTTTCTTT.

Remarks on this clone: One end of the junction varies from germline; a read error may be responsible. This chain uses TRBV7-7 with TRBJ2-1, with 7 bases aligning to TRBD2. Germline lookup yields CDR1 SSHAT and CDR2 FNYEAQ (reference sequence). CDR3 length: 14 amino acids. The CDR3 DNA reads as TGTGCTAGCAGCCCCGGGACTACCTACAATGAGCAGTTCTTC. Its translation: CASSPGTTYNEQFF.

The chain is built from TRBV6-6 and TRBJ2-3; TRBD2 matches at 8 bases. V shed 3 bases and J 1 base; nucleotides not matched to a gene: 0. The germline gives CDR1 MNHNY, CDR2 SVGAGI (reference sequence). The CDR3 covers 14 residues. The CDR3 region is CASSYSGGTDTQYF. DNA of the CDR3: TGTGCCAGCAGTTATAGCGGGGGCACAGATACGCAGTATTTT.

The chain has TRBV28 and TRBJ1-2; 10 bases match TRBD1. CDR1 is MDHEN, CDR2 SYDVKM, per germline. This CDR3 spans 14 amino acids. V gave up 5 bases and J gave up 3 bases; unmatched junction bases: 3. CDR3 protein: CASSPGQGDYGYTF. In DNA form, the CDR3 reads TGTGCCAGCAGTCCCGGACAGGGGGACTATGGCTACACCTTC.